This passage covers 29 T cell receptor beta chains from one sample sequenced in a study of T cells in localized non-small cell lung cancer. This table comes from immunoSEQ multiplex PCR, and its TCRdb copy is limited to in-frame clones, with some not included. The repertoire holds more than 5,000 clones, with around 90% as singletons. Specimen: peripheral blood, collected before any cancer treatment. All receptors derive from an older male donor with stage I lung adenocarcinoma.

Only one count was recorded for this clone. The chain joins TRBV5-1 to TRBJ1-2; 12 bases are a match to TRBD1. The CDR3 consists of 17 residues. The junction had 15 bases not matched to a gene; V was cut back by 4 bases and J by 8 bases. In germline, CDR1 is SGHRS, CDR2 YFSETQ. CDR3 residues: CASSTEGDRGRLSGYTF. The DNA of the CDR3 is TGCGCCAGCAGCACGGAGGGGGACAGGGGGCGACTGTCGGGCTACACCTTC.

CDR3 amino acids: CASSYSLQGDPSYF. As DNA, the CDR3 is TGTGCCAGCAGTTACTCGCTACAGGGGGACCCCTCGTACTTC. The chain carries TRBV6-5 and TRBJ2-7; 8 positions agree with TRBD1. Unmatched junction bases numbered 10, after V lost 0 bases and J lost 12 bases. CDR1 and CDR2 (germline): MNHEY, SVGAGI. CDR3 size: 14 residues.

The chain links TRBV5-8 to TRBJ2-1; weak D call: TRBD2 (6 bases). The CDR3 has 16 residues. Germline V gene sequence: CDR1 SGHTS, CDR2 YDEGEE. V gave up 4 bases and J gave up 0 bases, with 14 bases separating them. The CDR3 spells CASSRLRGRSYNEQFF. Here the CDR3 DNA reads TGTGCCAGCAGCCGGTTGCGGGGACGCTCCTACAATGAGCAGTTCTTC. The full variable domain, with the rest looked up from reference TRBV5-8 and TRBJ2-1, is EAGVTQSPTHLIKTRGQQATLRCSPISGHTSVYWYQQALGLGLQFLLWYDEGEERNRGNFPPRFSGRQFPNYSSELNVNALELEDSALYLCASSRLRGRSYNEQFFGPGTRLTVL.

The rearrangement uses TRBV11-2 and TRBJ1-3; 7 bases agree with TRBD1. After removal of 4 bases from V and 4 bases from J, the junction contained 4 bases not matched to a gene. Looked up from germline, CDR1 is SGHAT and CDR2 is FQNNGV. The CDR3 is 14 residues long. DNA of the CDR3: TGTGCCAGCAGCTCCTCGGACAGGGGAAACACCATATATTTT. Protein: CASSSSDRGNTIYF.

V and J are TRBV6-1 and TRBJ2-5; D is perhaps TRBD2 (5 bases). V lost 4 bases to trimming and J lost 3 bases, with 9 bases between them. There are 13 residues in the CDR3. CDR1 is MNHNS and CDR2 is SASEGT in the germline V gene. CDR3 coding DNA: TGTGCCAGCAGTGTGAACGGGGAAGAGACCCAGTACTTC. Translating gives CASSVNGEETQYF.

The CDR3 reads CASSGLAKGTDTQYF. CDR3 in DNA: TGTGCCAGCAGCGGATTAGCGAAAGGCACAGATACGCAGTATTTT. The V call is TRBV11-2, the J call TRBJ2-3; weak D call: TRBD2 (5 bases). Trimming stripped 5 bases from V and 1 base from J, with 13 bases between. This CDR3 contains 15 residues. CDR1 and CDR2 from the germline V gene are SGHAT and FQNNGV. Drawing the rest from reference TRBV11-2 and TRBJ2-3, the complete variable domain is EAGVAQSPRYKIIEKRQSVAFWCNPISGHATLYWYQQILGQGPKLLIQFQNNGVVDDSQLPKDRFSAERLKGVDSTLKIQPAKLEDSAVYLCASSGLAKGTDTQYFGPGTRLTVL.

The chain combines TRBV27 with TRBJ1-6; D remains ambiguous. Per the germline V gene, CDR1 is MNHEY and CDR2 is SMNVEV (reference sequence). V lost 2 bases to trimming and J lost 6 bases, with 14 bases between them. The CDR3 is 16 amino acids. This CDR3 is CASSLRARTRNSPLHF. The CDR3 region has the DNA TGTGCCAGCAGTTTAAGGGCCCGGACGCGTAATTCACCCCTCCACTTT.

The rearrangement joins TRBV7-8 to TRBJ1-6; 10 nucleotides agree with TRBD1. The junction had 4 bases not matched to a gene; V was cut back by 2 bases and J by 9 bases. The CDR3 sequence is 15 residues long. Per germline, CDR1 SGHVS and CDR2 FQNEAQ. DNA for the CDR3: TGTGCCAGCAGCTTACTGCGACAGGGGGCTTCACCCCTCCACTTT. Protein: CASSLLRQGASPLHF.

The rearrangement uses TRBV19 and TRBJ2-3, with D possibly matching TRBD1 (6 bases). V was trimmed by 5 bases and J by 3 bases, leaving 18 bases between them. Germline lookup yields CDR1 LNHDA and CDR2 SQIVND (reference sequence). The CDR3 totals 16 residues. As DNA, the CDR3 is TGTGCCAGTAGTCCCGGGGCAGGGGTGTTGACAGATACGCAGTATTTT. Translation: CASSPGAGVLTDTQYF.

The count of this clone is one. The chain has TRBV14 and TRBJ1-5, with a possible D match to TRBD1 (5 bases). This CDR3 is built from 14 residues. Germline CDR1 reads SGHDN; CDR2 reads FVKESK. V was shortened by 4 bases and J by 3 bases, with 10 bases between the two germline ends. CDR3 protein: CASSRDGLNQPQHF. CDR3 coding DNA: TGTGCCAGCAGCCGGGACGGACTCAATCAGCCCCAGCATTTT.

V is TRBV29-1 and J is TRBJ2-7; D unclear. Germline V gives CDR1 SQVTM, CDR2 ANQGSEA. V lost 3 bases and J 0 bases, leaving 9 bases between the germline ends. The CDR3 spans 13 residues. The CDR3 region is CSVDDGNSYEQYF. The DNA for the CDR3 is TGCAGCGTTGACGACGGAAACTCCTACGAGCAGTACTTC.

The J gene is TRBJ1-1, the V gene TRBV7-9, with 7 bases that match TRBD1. The CDR3 sequence is 14 residues long. The ends lost 5 bases at V and 6 bases at J; junction bases unmatched: 9. Looked up from germline, CDR1 is SEHNR and CDR2 is FQNEAQ (reference sequence). The CDR3 reads CASSPLRGVAEAFF. The CDR3 bases are TGTGCCAGCAGCCCCCTCAGGGGGGTCGCTGAAGCTTTCTTT.

The chain links TRBV11-2 to TRBJ1-4; TRBD1 is a possible D gene (6 bases). This CDR3 has 12 residues. The germline V and J ends were trimmed by 3 bases and 8 bases, with 7 bases remaining between them. Germline CDR1 is SGHAT and CDR2 is FQNNGV. CDR3 nucleotides: TGTGCCAGCAGCTTGAGGGGGGAAAAACTGTTTTTT. Its translation: CASSLRGEKLFF.

This rearrangement joins TRBV6-5 to TRBJ2-7; D unresolved. Germline CDR1 MNHEY, CDR2 SVGAGI. The CDR3 loop spans 15 amino acids. Trimming took off 0 bases at V and 0 bases at J, with 9 bases between the two ends. Here the CDR3 reads CASSYSPQVSYEQYF. CDR3 coding DNA: TGTGCCAGCAGTTACTCTCCCCAGGTCTCCTACGAGCAGTACTTC.

This clone was observed once. The chain uses TRBV23-1 and TRBJ2-1, with 7 bases that match TRBD2. TRBV23-1 is assigned to the ORF class and has an uncertain function. The junction had 4 bases not matched to a gene; V was cut back by 0 bases and J by 2 bases. The length of the CDR3 is 16 residues. CDR3 sequence: CASSQSGREPYNEQFF. DNA of the CDR3: TGCGCCAGCAGTCAATCGGGGCGGGAGCCCTACAATGAGCAGTTCTTC.

The chain is built from TRBV9 and TRBJ1-1; the D gene is possibly TRBD1 (5 bases). The CDR3 runs to 15 residues. Trimming took 3 bases from V and 5 from J, leaving 17 bases between them. From germline, CDR1 is SGDLS and CDR2 YYNGEE. The CDR3 sequence is CASSGLVLGGTEAFF. DNA for the CDR3: TGTGCCAGCAGCGGACTCGTCCTGGGGGGTACTGAAGCTTTCTTT.

The chain joins TRBV7-3 to TRBJ2-3; D remains ambiguous. V was cut by 5 bases and J by 6 bases, with 12 bases left in between. CDR1 is SGHTA and CDR2 is FQGTGA in the germline V gene. The CDR3 consists of 13 residues. The DNA of the CDR3 is TGTGCCAGCAGCCTCCGGGTCCCGGATACGCAGTATTTT. Its translation: CASSLRVPDTQYF.

V usage is TRBV19 and J usage is TRBJ2-1; possible D gene TRBD2, 5 bases. The CDR3 runs 12 residues. Trimming cost V 2 bases and J 10 bases, with 9 bases left between them. Germline lookup yields CDR1 LNHDA and CDR2 SQIVND (reference sequence). The CDR3 DNA reads as TGTGCCAGTAGTATATTGGCTAGCGAGCAGTTCTTC. Translating it yields CASSILASEQFF.

J is TRBJ2-7 and V is TRBV6-7; 8 bases fit TRBD2. TRBV6-7 is identified as an open reading frame with a role that is uncertain. Germline trimming cut 2 bases from V and 8 bases from J; bases unmatched to any gene: 5. This CDR3 comprises 13 residues. CDR3 DNA: TGTGCCAGCAGTTACGGGCTAGCGGGCAAGCAGTACTTC. It codes for CASSYGLAGKQYF.

This clone is classed as large. This chain uses TRBV19 with TRBJ1-1; D call uncertain. This CDR3 is 15 amino acids long. The germline V and J ends were trimmed by 6 bases and 0 bases, with 14 bases remaining between them. The germline CDR1 and CDR2 sequences are LNHDA and SQIVND (reference sequence). This CDR3 is CASRPVPGLNTEAFF. The CDR3 bases are TGTGCCAGTAGACCAGTTCCAGGCCTGAACACTGAAGCTTTCTTT. The variable domain in full, completed from reference TRBV19 and TRBJ1-1, reads DGGITQSPKYLFRKEGQNVTLSCEQNLNHDAMYWYRQDPGQGLRLIYYSQIVNDFQKGDIAEGYSVSREKKESFPLTVTSAQKNPTAFYLCASRPVPGLNTEAFFGQGTRLTVV.

This chain joins TRBV19 and TRBJ2-3; tentative D call: TRBD1 (5 bases). The CDR3 spans 14 residues. CDR1 and CDR2 from the germline V gene are LNHDA and SQIVND (reference sequence). Trimming cost V 5 bases and J 0 bases, with 9 bases left between them. CDR3 sequence: CASSAQGSTDTQYF. CDR3 DNA: TGTGCCAGTAGTGCGCAGGGAAGCACAGATACGCAGTATTTT.

V is TRBV5-1 and J is TRBJ1-4; D is perhaps TRBD1 (6 bases). V was pared by 4 bases and J by 0 bases, with 10 bases between. From germline, CDR1 is SGHRS and CDR2 YFSETQ. This CDR3 contains 15 residues. The CDR3 here is CASSPDSATNEKLFF. The CDR3 bases are TGCGCCAGCAGCCCGGACAGTGCAACTAATGAAAAACTGTTTTTT.

The sample holds a few counts of this clone. This chain links TRBV5-1 with TRBJ2-3; a weak D match, TRBD1 (6 bases). CDR1 is SGHRS, CDR2 YFSETQ, per germline. The CDR3 consists of 14 residues. Trimming shortened V by 4 bases and J by 4 bases, and 13 bases separated the two germline ends. This CDR3 is CASSQQQGADTQYF. The CDR3 nucleotides are TGCGCCAGCAGCCAACAACAGGGCGCAGATACGCAGTATTTT. Together with reference TRBV5-1 and TRBJ2-3, the CDR3 gives the full variable domain: KAGVTQTPRYLIKTRGQQVTLSCSPISGHRSVSWYQQTPGQGLQFLFEYFSETQRNKGNFPGRFSGRQFSNSRSEMNVSTLELGDSALYLCASSQQQGADTQYFGPGTRLTVL.

CDR3 DNA: TGTGCCACCCTGGAGACCCCGGACAGGGCCTACGAGCAGTACTTC. This codes for CATLETPDRAYEQYF. The chain joins TRBV15 to TRBJ2-7, with 8 nucleotides matching TRBD1. After removal of 8 bases from V and 2 bases from J, the junction contained 11 bases not matched to a gene. The germline V gene has CDR1 LNHNV and CDR2 YYDKDF (reference sequence). This CDR3 is built from 15 residues.

The chain joins TRBV11-2 to TRBJ2-1; D gene ambiguous. Germline loops: CDR1 SGHAT, CDR2 FQNNGV. Trimming stripped 0 bases from V and 2 bases from J, with 11 bases between. There are 16 residues in the CDR3. Here the CDR3 DNA reads TGTGCCAGCAGCTTAGAATTAGGTGGGCCCTACAATGAGCAGTTCTTC. It is translated as CASSLELGGPYNEQFF.

The rearrangement uses TRBV6-5 and TRBJ2-7; 12 bases match TRBD2. This CDR3 comprises 15 residues. The germline V gene encodes CDR1 MNHEY and CDR2 SVGAGI. Trimming cost V 6 bases and J 4 bases; bases outside gene matches: 7. CDR3 bases: TGTGCCAGCAGGCAAGGGCTAGCGGGAGGGTACGAGCAGTACTTC. This translates into CASRQGLAGGYEQYF.

This sequence joins TRBV11-2 and TRBJ1-1, with a possible D match to TRBD1 (5 bases). This CDR3 has 13 residues. V lost 2 bases and J lost 4, with 8 bases in between. Looked up from germline, CDR1 is SGHAT and CDR2 is FQNNGV. The CDR3 DNA reads as TGTGCCAGCAGCTTATCCGGGGGCACTGAAGCTTTCTTT. Protein product: CASSLSGGTEAFF. Full variable domain (remainder filled in from reference TRBV11-2 and TRBJ1-1): EAGVAQSPRYKIIEKRQSVAFWCNPISGHATLYWYQQILGQGPKLLIQFQNNGVVDDSQLPKDRFSAERLKGVDSTLKIQPAKLEDSAVYLCASSLSGGTEAFFGQGTRLTVV.

This clone appeared a few times. The chain combines TRBV9 with TRBJ1-3, with no clear D. CDR1 and CDR2 from the germline V gene are SGDLS and YYNGEE. Trimming stripped 0 bases from V and 0 bases from J, with 10 bases between. This CDR3 comprises 16 residues. CDR3 coding DNA: TGTGCCAGCAGCGTAGCAGGAAGGACCTCTGGAAACACCATATATTTT. This sequence encodes CASSVAGRTSGNTIYF.

The chain employs TRBV4-1 and TRBJ1-3; TRBD1 aligns across 7 bases. The CDR3 has 17 amino acids. The J segment lost 4 bases and the V segment lost 4 bases, leaving 13 bases of the junction unmatched. CDR1 and CDR2 from the germline V gene are MGHRA and YSYEKL. CDR3 sequence (DNA): TGCGCCAGCAGCCTCTTTCCCATCCGGGACAGAGGAAACACCATATATTTT. Protein sequence: CASSLFPIRDRGNTIYF.